Described below is a single T cell receptor (beta chain) sequence and its context. Its antigen is undetermined. This sample stems from a study of OX40 agonist ivuxolimab in advanced cancers. In the study overall: Patients were dosed with the agonistic anti-OX40 (CD134) antibody ivuxolimab. Whole-study findings and limits: Patients who responded partially at 0.1-3.0 mg/kg showed clonal expansion ranking among the lowest.

The method was immunoSEQ multiplex PCR; TCRdb's version includes in-frame clones alone and lacks a portion of them. The repertoire has tens of thousands of clones, around nine tenths of them found once; the top ten carry about 18%. The specimen was CD4+ or CD8+ T cells sorted from blood, collected in a trial of the OX40 agonist ivuxolimab. This clonotype was obtained from an adult with an advanced solid tumor such as melanoma, head and neck, liver or kidney cancer.

The CDR3 DNA reads TGTGCCAGCAGCTTGGGGACTAGCGGGAGACCAACTGAAAACAATGAGCAGTTCTTC. It is translated as CASSLGTSGRPTENNEQFF. This chain links TRBV11-2 with TRBJ2-1; 14 positions match TRBD2. The germline gives CDR1 SGHAT, CDR2 FQNNGV. Losses at the gene ends were 3 bases for V and 5 bases for J; bases not matched to a gene: 12. The CDR3 is made up of 19 amino acids.